The T cell receptor beta chain under discussion was sequenced for a study of vaccination and CD4 T cells after COVID-19 (dated by TCRdb to between 2021 and 2022). Background on the whole study: SARS-CoV-2 positivity had been established in the convalescent patients by nasal swab PCR, and mild disease was recorded in roughly 9 of these patients and severe disease in one. The spike-specific CD4+ TCR repertoire was compared before and after mRNA vaccination in under 11 COVID-19 convalescent patients and 4 infection-naive healthy vaccine recipients. Participants received two doses of either the Pfizer-BioNTech BNT162b2 vaccine (n=8) or the Moderna mRNA-1273 vaccine (n=2). In the convalescent cohort there were six males and four females, among whom were two Hispanic individuals, seven Caucasians, two Asians and one multiracial person. Culture stimuli were overlapping spike peptide pools from SARS-CoV-2 and from the common cold coronaviruses HCoV-NL63, HCoV-OC43 and HCoV-229E. Post-vaccine blood samples were obtained a median of approximately 74 days after the second vaccine dose, with a range of about 12 to 241 days. As controls, cultures received a CEFX viral epitope pool (the positive control), an HIV-1 Nef peptide pool (the negative control), or no peptide at all. Post-COVID blood samples from convalescent patients were collected a median of approximately 100 days after diagnosis, with a range of 35 to 161 days. For a few convalescent patients, samples were collected at an early post-vaccination timepoint (day 14) as well as at a late post-vaccination timepoint (days 161 to 241). What the research found in general, with its limitations: Among convalescent patients, a median 86.3% of the SARS-CoV-2-reactive clones seen after vaccination appeared only after vaccination, which suggests priming specific to the vaccine. The median number of SARS-CoV-2-reactive clonotypes rose from 20 to 25 after infection to approximately 41 after vaccination, but the change was not significant. The number of convalescent patients in the study was relatively small, and the study did not examine early timepoints following natural infection. Nearly all vaccine-specific clones in convalescent patients (304 of 307) were mono-reactive for SARS-CoV-2 spike rather than cross-reactive with common cold coronaviruses.

At the junction V is shortened by 1 base and J by 6 bases, with 11 bases in between. The germline V gene specifies LGHNA as CDR1 and YSLEER as CDR2. Including cysteine and phenylalanine, the CDR3 has 14 amino acids. The only DNA kept is the CDR3, 42 bases in frame from the first base. This specimen's time point label, interpreted: late sampling 161 to 241 days after vaccination in a few convalescent patients. The treatment or condition label here, explained by the study, means: roughly 11-day PBMC culture with coronavirus spike peptide pools or control peptides (ViraFEST assay). The study used the ViraFEST assay, which expanded antigen-specific T cells with peptide pools and then identified expanded clonotypes by TCR sequencing. The convalescent patients' positive SARS-CoV-2 PCR tests fell between March and December 2020, which was before the Alpha, Beta and Delta variants emerged in the United States. Each well held fewer than 2.5 million PBMCs cultured with roughly 9.2 ug/ml peptide pools in IMDM containing roughly 5% human AB serum and 9 to 10 IU/ml IL-2. Half of the culture medium was replaced with fresh IL-2-containing medium on days 3 and 7. After around 10 days of culture, CD4+ T cells were isolated by negative selection with the EasySep CD4+ T cell isolation kit. PBMCs were separated from whole blood using Ficoll-Paque Plus gradient centrifugation and then either used fresh or cryopreserved at -140C. Triplicate wells were generally used for each culture condition.

Library preparation employed PCR. DNA from cultured CD4+ T cells underwent TCR sequencing with the Oncomine TCR Beta short-read assay at the Johns Hopkins FTIC core. The QIAamp micro DNA kit was used to extract genomic DNA from the cultured CD4+ T cells. Oncomine TCR Beta libraries from cultured CD4+ T cells were pooled using unique dual indexes and sequenced on an Illumina iSeq 100. In the paper's pipeline: Non-productive sequences were removed, and CDR3s not starting with C, not ending with F or W, or shorter than 7 amino acids were discarded. Antigen-specific clonotypes were identified using the MANAFEST web application through comparison of peptide-stimulated wells with reference and other culture wells. An FDR below 0.05, an odds ratio above 5, and a productive frequency above 0.1% in at least two of three replicate wells were required for clones to be considered positive. Clonotypes that were significantly expanded in both SARS-CoV-2 spike wells and at least one common cold coronavirus spike condition were defined as cross-reactive. Similarity between CDR3 sequences was evaluated in R version 3.6.1 using Levenshtein distances (stringdist) and unrooted phylogenetic trees (ape). TCRdb applied fastp at Q25 and MiXCR to the public reads, then kept only in-frame beta chains. Each CDR3 protein appears once, grouped with its most common genes and DNA. The V and J calls were determined by TCRdb, not by the authors. Present in this sample are about 25,000 distinct CDR3 sequences, under 40% of which were seen just once. The ten most abundant clones make up just over 3% of the sample.

Only one count was recorded for this clonotype. The target of this receptor is not known. No qualities accompany the bases; no much larger clone lies one base away. A lone read gives weak evidence. The starting material was CD4+ T cells from blood, cultured in vitro, obtained about 7 months after SARS-CoV-2 vaccination. The V and J segments used are TRBV4-3 and TRBJ2-3; the D gene could be TRBD1 or TRBD2, each one agreeing over 5 bases. This TCR came from a human donor who had recovered from COVID-19. The DNA reads as follows: TGCGCCAGCAGCCAAGCCCTCAGGGAGGATACGCAGTATTTT. It is translated as CASSQALREDTQYF.